Listed here are 2 T cell receptor beta chains from one sample, sequenced in a study of regulatory T cells in long-lasting Graves disease. CDR3-region Arm-PCR and iRepertoire HTBI primers produced the TCR beta libraries. TCRdb reprocessed the multiplex PCR reads with MiXCR, giving one entry per CDR3 protein. The sample lists approximately 230,000 distinct CDR3 sequences; roughly 18% were seen once. As for time point: newly diagnosed GD, antithyroid drugs for less than 3 months. There was RNA extracted from PBMCs, and the TCR library was made from it. The sample was peripheral blood mononuclear cells (PBMCs), taken at new diagnosis, from a patient treated with antithyroid drugs. The receptor source for this set is a female donor with Graves disease.

This clonotype was counted at least ten times. This chain uses TRBV28 with TRBJ2-3; weak D call: TRBD2 (6 bases). Germline-derived CDR1 and CDR2 are MDHEN and SYDVKM. The germline V and J ends were trimmed by 5 bases and 4 bases, with 16 bases remaining between them. The CDR3 totals 15 residues. The CDR3 DNA reads as TGTGCCAGCAGTATACCACCGGGACTGCCAGATACGCAGTATTTT. It encodes CASSIPPGLPDTQYF.

Points on this clonotype: The conserved final phenylalanine or tryptophan is absent from the CDR3, which likely points to a read error. The CDR3 sequence: CAISWGQQETQYL. As DNA, the CDR3 is TGTGCCATCAGTTGGGGACAACAAGAGACCCAGTACCTC. This sequence joins TRBV10-3 and TRBJ2-5; maybe TRBD1 (6 bases). Trimming left V 5 bases short and J 2 bases short, with 9 bases between. Germline CDR1 is ENHRY and CDR2 is SYGVKD. The CDR3 covers 13 residues.